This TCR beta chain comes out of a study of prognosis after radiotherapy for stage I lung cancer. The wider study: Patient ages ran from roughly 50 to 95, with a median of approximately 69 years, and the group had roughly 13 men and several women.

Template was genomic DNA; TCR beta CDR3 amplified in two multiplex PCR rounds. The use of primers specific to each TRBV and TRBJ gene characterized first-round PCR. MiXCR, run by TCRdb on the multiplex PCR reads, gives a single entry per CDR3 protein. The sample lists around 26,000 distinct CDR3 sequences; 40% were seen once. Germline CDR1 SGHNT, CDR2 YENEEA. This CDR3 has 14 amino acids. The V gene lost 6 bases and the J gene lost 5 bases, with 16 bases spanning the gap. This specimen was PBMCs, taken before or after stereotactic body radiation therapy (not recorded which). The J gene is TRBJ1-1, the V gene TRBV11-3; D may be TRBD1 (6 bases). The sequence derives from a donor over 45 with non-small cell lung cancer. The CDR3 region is CASRGTQGRTEAFF. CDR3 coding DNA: TGTGCCAGCAGGGGAACACAGGGACGGACTGAAGCTTTCTTT.